The T cell receptor (beta chain) described here comes from a study of T cell repertoires in cytomegalovirus infection. At the level of the study: Recently identified HLA-C-restricted and well-studied HLA-B-restricted CMV epitopes were used. Public signatures in TCR beta pointed to CMV infection and matching HLA type. Whole-study findings and limits: The ex vivo response was dominated by HLA-C-restricted CMV-specific TCR beta clonotypes.

MiXCR was run by TCRdb on the reads, yielding one entry per CDR3 protein. The sample includes about 920,000 distinct CDR3 sequences, roughly 31% of them seen just once. A remark on this clonotype: The antigen is undetermined.

CDR1 MGHRA and CDR2 YSYEKL come from the germline V gene. V lost 6 bases to trimming and J lost 10 bases, with 13 bases between them. This CDR3 has 12 amino acids. This TCR was sampled from a human donor in good health (CMV status not recorded). Some clones in this sample may be carry-over from other donors' samples. The V call is TRBV4-1, the J call TRBJ2-1; D tentatively fits TRBD1 or TRBD2 (5 bases each). This specimen was cultured CD8+ T cells from PBMCs, taken from culture after CMV antigen stimulation. The CDR3, as DNA: TGCGCCAGCAGAGTCGAGGGGTCCGAGCAGTTCTTC. Protein product: CASRVEGSEQFF.